This T cell receptor beta chain came from a study of regulatory T cells in long-lasting Graves disease. Whole-study results and caveats: Limited sample numbers may have lowered accuracy.

CDR3 length: 15 amino acids. The germline V gene encodes CDR1 SNHLY and CDR2 FYNNEI. Trimming cost V 4 bases and J 8 bases; bases outside gene matches: 4. Time point indicated: persistent/refractory GD, antithyroid drugs over 5 years with positive TRAb. After RNA was extracted from PBMCs, the TCR library was made from it. Comment on this clonotype: The antigen is undetermined.

Building the TCR beta libraries relied on iRepertoire HTBI primers, and CDR3 regions underwent Arm-PCR. TCRdb passed the multiplex PCR reads through MiXCR, listing each CDR3 protein once. The profile shows about 460,000 distinct CDR3 sequences, 22% of them singletons. This chain connects TRBV2 to TRBJ2-1; TRBD2 aligns across 14 bases. The source material was peripheral blood mononuclear cells (PBMCs), sampled when the disease was refractory, from a patient treated with antithyroid drugs. This TCR was sampled from a female donor with Graves disease. In DNA form, the CDR3 reads TGTGCCAGCAGTGGACTAGCGGGAGGGAGGGATGAGCAGTTCTTC. It is translated as CASSGLAGGRDEQFF. The full variable domain, with the rest looked up from reference TRBV2 and TRBJ2-1, is EPEVTQTPSHQVTQMGQEVILRCVPISNHLYFYWYRQILGQKVEFLVSFYNNEISEKSEIFDDQFSVERPDGSNFTLKIRSTKLEDSAMYFCASSGLAGGRDEQFFGPGTRLTVL.